These T cell receptor beta chains were read from a single sample in a study of shared clonotypes between healthy human individuals. Sequencing was performed with immunoSEQ multiplex PCR; in TCRdb, only in-frame clones are kept and a portion is missing. Among roughly 100,000 clones listed, approximately 70% were seen once. The specimen sequenced was memory CD8+ T cells sorted from blood. These receptor sequences come from a woman aged 25 to 45 in good health. CDR3s include the opening cysteine and the closing phenylalanine or tryptophan. A D gene is named only where the DNA matches it firmly. Expanded clones get a size class; other rows say once, few or many, or leave the size out.

V gene: TRBV19; J gene: TRBJ1-1; clone size: NA; CDR3 length: 13; D gene: NA; CDR3 DNA: TGTGCCAGTAGTCTGGGCAGGGGAACTGAAGCTTTCTTT; CDR3 protein: CASSLGRGTEAFF
V gene: TRBV9; J gene: TRBJ2-1; clone size: NA; CDR3 length: 16; D gene: TRBD2; CDR3 DNA: TGTGCCAGCAGCGTTGGCCGGGATAGCGGGAATAATGAGCAGTTCTTC; CDR3 protein: CASSVGRDSGNNEQFF
V gene: TRBV7-2; J gene: TRBJ2-2; clone size: few; CDR3 length: 15; D gene: TRBD1; CDR3 DNA: TGTGCCAGCAGCCGGGACAGGCGTTCCACCGGGGAGCTGTTTTTT; CDR3 protein: CASSRDRRSTGELFF
V gene: TRBV27; J gene: TRBJ2-1; clone size: NA; CDR3 length: 12; D gene: NA; CDR3 DNA: TGTGCCAGCAGGGAGGGGTACAATGAGCAGTTCTTC; CDR3 protein: CASREGYNEQFF
V gene: TRBV19; J gene: TRBJ2-1; clone size: NA; CDR3 length: 14; D gene: TRBD2; CDR3 DNA: TGTGCCAGTAGTACGGGACTAGCGGCCAATGAGCAGTTCTTC; CDR3 protein: CASSTGLAANEQFF
V gene: TRBV15; J gene: TRBJ2-3; clone size: NA; CDR3 length: 14; D gene: TRBD2; CDR3 DNA: TGTGCCACCAGTCCGGGAGGACCCACAGATACGCAGTATTTT; CDR3 protein: CATSPGGPTDTQYF
V gene: TRBV6-6; J gene: TRBJ1-1; clone size: NA; CDR3 length: 15; D gene: TRBD1; CDR3 DNA: TGTGCCAGCAGTTACTCGAGGACAGGGCTCACTGAAGCTTTCTTT; CDR3 protein: CASSYSRTGLTEAFF
V gene: TRBV2; J gene: TRBJ2-4; clone size: few; CDR3 length: 14; D gene: TRBD2; CDR3 DNA: TGTGCCAGCAATAGGGAGGGGAGGGGTAACATTCAGTACTTC; CDR3 protein: CASNREGRGNIQYF
V gene: TRBV2; J gene: TRBJ2-7; clone size: NA; CDR3 length: 13; D gene: TRBD1; CDR3 DNA: TGTGCCAGCAGGGACAGGGAGTCCTACGAGCAGTACTTC; CDR3 protein: CASRDRESYEQYF
V gene: TRBV6-6; J gene: TRBJ1-5; clone size: NA; CDR3 length: 12; D gene: NA; CDR3 DNA: TGTGCCAGCAGTTACCCATTAGAACCCCAGCATTTT; CDR3 protein: CASSYPLEPQHF
V gene: TRBV28; J gene: TRBJ1-1; clone size: NA; CDR3 length: 18; D gene: NA; CDR3 DNA: TGTGCCAGCAGTTTATATAGTCCTGGGGGCCCCCTGAACACTGAAGCTTTCTTT; CDR3 protein: CASSLYSPGGPLNTEAFF
V gene: TRBV21-1; J gene: TRBJ2-3; clone size: few; CDR3 length: 16; D gene: NA; CDR3 DNA: TGTGCCAGCTGCACGGGGGGCACCCCTTCAGCAGATACGCAGTATTTT; CDR3 protein: CASCTGGTPSADTQYF
V gene: TRBV11-3; J gene: TRBJ1-3; clone size: NA; CDR3 length: 15; D gene: TRBD1; CDR3 DNA: TGTGCCAGCAGCAACCACAGGGGAACTGGAAACACCATATATTTT; CDR3 protein: CASSNHRGTGNTIYF
V gene: TRBV6-5; J gene: TRBJ1-6; clone size: NA; CDR3 length: 14; D gene: NA; CDR3 DNA: TGTGCCAGCACCCCGACAGGAGAGCCCGAGCCCCTCCACTTT; CDR3 protein: CASTPTGEPEPLHF
V gene: TRBV11-2; J gene: TRBJ2-1; clone size: NA; CDR3 length: 13; D gene: TRBD2; CDR3 DNA: TGTGCCAGCAGCGGCAGGACTAGTCATAAACAGTTCTTC; CDR3 protein: CASSGRTSHKQFF
V gene: TRBV5-1; J gene: TRBJ1-2; clone size: NA; CDR3 length: 15; D gene: NA; CDR3 DNA: TGCGCCAGCAGCTTCAAGGGTCGGACTAACTATGGCTACACCTTC; CDR3 protein: CASSFKGRTNYGYTF
V gene: TRBV28; J gene: TRBJ2-7; clone size: once; CDR3 length: 13; D gene: NA; CDR3 DNA: TGTGCCAGCAGTAGTCTGGGGTCCTACGAGCAGTACTTC; CDR3 protein: CASSSLGSYEQYF
V gene: TRBV5-1; J gene: TRBJ1-4; clone size: once; CDR3 length: 15; D gene: NA; CDR3 DNA: TGCGCCAGCAGCTTGATGTACAGGGAAAATGAAAAACTGTTTTTT; CDR3 protein: CASSLMYRENEKLFF
V gene: TRBV25-1; J gene: TRBJ1-4; clone size: NA; CDR3 length: 14; D gene: NA; CDR3 DNA: TGTGCCAGCAGTGGGGGGAGTAGAAATGAAAAACTGTTTTTT; CDR3 protein: CASSGGSRNEKLFF
V gene: TRBV7-9; J gene: TRBJ1-2; clone size: NA; CDR3 length: 15; D gene: NA; CDR3 DNA: TGTGCCAGCAGCTTACAAGACCGGGACATTGAAGGCTACACCTTC; CDR3 protein: CASSLQDRDIEGYTF
V gene: TRBV7-3; J gene: TRBJ2-1; clone size: few; CDR3 length: 13; D gene: NA; CDR3 DNA: TGTGCCAGCAGCTCTATAGACGGGAGAGAACAGTTCTTC; CDR3 protein: CASSSIDGREQFF
V gene: TRBV6-1; J gene: TRBJ2-6; clone size: NA; CDR3 length: 15; D gene: NA; CDR3 DNA: TGTGCCAGCAGCTTACAGGTTTCTGGGGCCAACGTCCTGACTTTC; CDR3 protein: CASSLQVSGANVLTF
V gene: TRBV4-1; J gene: TRBJ2-1; clone size: NA; CDR3 length: 17; D gene: TRBD2; CDR3 DNA: TGCGCCAGCAGCCCCCGGGGGGGCGGGGAATCAGACAATGAGCAGTTCTTC; CDR3 protein: CASSPRGGGESDNEQFF
V gene: TRBV11-2; J gene: TRBJ2-3; clone size: NA; CDR3 length: 16; D gene: TRBD1; CDR3 DNA: TGTGCCAGCAGCTTGGCAGGGGGCGCAAGCACAGATACGCAGTATTTT; CDR3 protein: CASSLAGGASTDTQYF
V gene: TRBV25-1; J gene: TRBJ1-1; clone size: few; CDR3 length: 14; D gene: TRBD1; CDR3 DNA: TGTGCCAGCAGTGGGGACAGGGGTGACACTGAAGCTTTCTTT; CDR3 protein: CASSGDRGDTEAFF
V gene: TRBV6-4; J gene: TRBJ2-1; clone size: NA; CDR3 length: 13; D gene: NA; CDR3 DNA: TGTGCCAGCAGTGAATCGGACGGCGGTGAGCAGTTCTTC; CDR3 protein: CASSESDGGEQFF
V gene: TRBV28; J gene: TRBJ2-7; clone size: NA; CDR3 length: 16; D gene: TRBD2; CDR3 DNA: TGTGCCAGCACCTCGGGGGGAATTCCTAGCTCCTACGAGCAGTACTTC; CDR3 protein: CASTSGGIPSSYEQYF
V gene: TRBV25-1; J gene: TRBJ2-1; clone size: many; CDR3 length: 15; D gene: TRBD2; CDR3 DNA: TGTGCCAGCAGCCCGCCGGCGGGAGGTTTAGATGAGCAGTTCTTC; CDR3 protein: CASSPPAGGLDEQFF
V gene: TRBV7-8; J gene: TRBJ2-1; clone size: NA; CDR3 length: 15; D gene: TRBD2; CDR3 DNA: TGTGCCAGCAGCCCGTGGGGGGGAGGTGGGAATGAGCAGTTCTTC; CDR3 protein: CASSPWGGGGNEQFF
V gene: TRBV19; J gene: TRBJ1-3; clone size: NA; CDR3 length: 16; D gene: NA; CDR3 DNA: TGTGCCAGTAGTACGTGGGGCCTCCACGTGGGAAACACCATATATTTT; CDR3 protein: CASSTWGLHVGNTIYF
V gene: TRBV7-9; J gene: TRBJ1-3; clone size: few; CDR3 length: 15; D gene: NA; CDR3 DNA: TGTGCCAGCAGCTTAACGGCAGGTACTGGAAACACCATATATTTT; CDR3 protein: CASSLTAGTGNTIYF
V gene: TRBV25-1; J gene: TRBJ2-5; clone size: few; CDR3 length: 16; D gene: NA; CDR3 DNA: TGTGCCAGCAGTGTCTCCGGGACCCAGGGGAGCGAGACCCAGTACTTC; CDR3 protein: CASSVSGTQGSETQYF
V gene: TRBV9; J gene: TRBJ2-5; clone size: NA; CDR3 length: 13; D gene: NA; CDR3 DNA: TGTGCCAGCAGCGCCTCTCTCCAAGAGACCCAGTACTTC; CDR3 protein: CASSASLQETQYF
V gene: TRBV15; J gene: TRBJ1-4; clone size: NA; CDR3 length: 17; D gene: TRBD1; CDR3 DNA: TGTGCCACCAGCGGAACAGGGGATACCGCAACTAATGAAAAACTGTTTTTT; CDR3 protein: CATSGTGDTATNEKLFF
V gene: TRBV4-1; J gene: TRBJ2-1; clone size: NA; CDR3 length: 14; D gene: NA; CDR3 DNA: TGCGCCAGCAGCCAAGATTTAGGATCTTTCAAGCAGTTCTTC; CDR3 protein: CASSQDLGSFKQFF
V gene: TRBV5-1; J gene: TRBJ2-5; clone size: NA; CDR3 length: 16; D gene: NA; CDR3 DNA: TGCGCCAGCAGCTTAGGCCGGACGGCCATACCAGAGACCCAGTACTTC; CDR3 protein: CASSLGRTAIPETQYF
V gene: TRBV10-3; J gene: TRBJ1-1; clone size: NA; CDR3 length: 14; D gene: NA; CDR3 DNA: TGTGCCATCAGTGAGTCCAGTTTTAACACTGAAGCTTTCTTT; CDR3 protein: CAISESSFNTEAFF
V gene: TRBV7-8; J gene: TRBJ1-1; clone size: NA; CDR3 length: 13; D gene: TRBD1; CDR3 DNA: TGTGCCAGCAGCCGACAGGGCGACACTGAAGCTTTCTTT; CDR3 protein: CASSRQGDTEAFF
V gene: TRBV18; J gene: TRBJ2-1; clone size: NA; CDR3 length: 15; D gene: TRBD1; CDR3 DNA: TGTGCCAGCTCACCGGGACAGGGTGCCTACAATGAGCAGTTCTTC; CDR3 protein: CASSPGQGAYNEQFF
V gene: TRBV30; J gene: TRBJ1-3; clone size: few; CDR3 length: 15; D gene: NA; CDR3 DNA: TGTGCCTGGAGCAGAAGGGTTGTCTATGGAAACACCATATATTTT; CDR3 protein: CAWSRRVVYGNTIYF
V gene: TRBV27; J gene: TRBJ2-7; clone size: NA; CDR3 length: 13; D gene: NA; CDR3 DNA: TGTGCCAGCAGTGCGATGGAGACCCGGGAGCAGTACTTC; CDR3 protein: CASSAMETREQYF
V gene: TRBV7-8; J gene: TRBJ2-3; clone size: NA; CDR3 length: 19; D gene: TRBD2; CDR3 DNA: TGTGCTAGCAGCCCCTGGTCGATAGCGGGAGGGCTGAGGACAGATACGCAGTATTTT; CDR3 protein: CASSPWSIAGGLRTDTQYF
V gene: TRBV6-1; J gene: TRBJ2-7; clone size: large; CDR3 length: 15; D gene: TRBD2; CDR3 DNA: TGTGCCAGCAGTGAAGAAGCGGGAGGGTCCTACGAGCAGTACTTC; CDR3 protein: CASSEEAGGSYEQYF
V gene: TRBV27; J gene: TRBJ2-1; clone size: NA; CDR3 length: 15; D gene: NA; CDR3 DNA: TGTGCCAGCAGTTTATTGCCGAGCTCCTACAATGAGCAGTTCTTC; CDR3 protein: CASSLLPSSYNEQFF
V gene: TRBV5-4; J gene: TRBJ2-7; clone size: NA; CDR3 length: 12; D gene: NA; CDR3 DNA: TGTGCCAGCAGCTTGACCGACTTCCCGCAGTACTTC; CDR3 protein: CASSLTDFPQYF
V gene: TRBV29-1; J gene: TRBJ2-1; clone size: once; CDR3 length: 15; D gene: TRBD1; CDR3 DNA: TGCAGCGTTGAAAACGGGACAGGGGATGTCAATGAGCAGTTCTTC; CDR3 protein: CSVENGTGDVNEQFF
V gene: TRBV5-6; J gene: TRBJ2-7; clone size: NA; CDR3 length: 12; D gene: NA; CDR3 DNA: TGTGCCAGCAGCTTGGCCGGTGGTGAGCAGTACTTC; CDR3 protein: CASSLAGGEQYF
V gene: TRBV5-1; J gene: TRBJ2-1; clone size: NA; CDR3 length: 13; D gene: TRBD1; CDR3 DNA: TGCGCCAGCAGCTCACAGGGGATAAATGAGCAGTTCTTC; CDR3 protein: CASSSQGINEQFF
V gene: TRBV27; J gene: TRBJ2-7; clone size: NA; CDR3 length: 14; D gene: TRBD2; CDR3 DNA: TGTGCCAGCAGCGAGGCGGGGGGAAGCTACGAGCAGTACTTC; CDR3 protein: CASSEAGGSYEQYF
V gene: TRBV7-9; J gene: TRBJ1-1; clone size: NA; CDR3 length: 13; D gene: NA; CDR3 DNA: TGTGCCAGCAGCCCCCGGAGTTACACTGAAGCTTTCTTT; CDR3 protein: CASSPRSYTEAFF
V gene: TRBV6-4; J gene: TRBJ2-1; clone size: NA; CDR3 length: 14; D gene: TRBD2; CDR3 DNA: TGTGCCAGCAGCCGGGGGGAGGATCACAATGAGCAGTTCTTC; CDR3 protein: CASSRGEDHNEQFF
V gene: TRBV14; J gene: TRBJ2-1; clone size: NA; CDR3 length: 14; D gene: TRBD1; CDR3 DNA: TGTGCCAGCAGCCATGGACAGGTTTACAATGAGCAGTTCTTC; CDR3 protein: CASSHGQVYNEQFF
V gene: TRBV28; J gene: TRBJ2-7; clone size: NA; CDR3 length: 13; D gene: NA; CDR3 DNA: TGTGCCAGCAATCCTTCGGGGGCCGGCGAGCAGTACTTC; CDR3 protein: CASNPSGAGEQYF
V gene: TRBV6-1; J gene: TRBJ2-3; clone size: many; CDR3 length: 14; D gene: NA; CDR3 DNA: TGTGCCAGCAGAGCCACGGGGGAGACAGATACGCAGTATTTT; CDR3 protein: CASRATGETDTQYF
V gene: TRBV29-1; J gene: TRBJ1-5; clone size: NA; CDR3 length: 13; D gene: NA; CDR3 DNA: TGCAGCGGAGCAAACGGGGATCATCAGCCCCAGCATTTT; CDR3 protein: CSGANGDHQPQHF
V gene: TRBV19; J gene: TRBJ2-6; clone size: many; CDR3 length: 16; D gene: NA; CDR3 DNA: TGTGCCAGTAGTATCCACGGGGTCTCTGGGGCCAACGTCCTGACTTTC; CDR3 protein: CASSIHGVSGANVLTF
V gene: TRBV5-1; J gene: TRBJ1-1; clone size: few; CDR3 length: 15; D gene: NA; CDR3 DNA: TGCGCCAGCAGCTTTTCTCCAGGACAGAACACTGAAGCTTTCTTT; CDR3 protein: CASSFSPGQNTEAFF
V gene: TRBV19; J gene: TRBJ2-7; clone size: NA; CDR3 length: 16; D gene: TRBD1; CDR3 DNA: TGTGCCAGTAGTAGCCATCCGGGACAGCCTTCCTACGAGCAGTACTTC; CDR3 protein: CASSSHPGQPSYEQYF
V gene: TRBV7-8; J gene: TRBJ1-4; clone size: NA; CDR3 length: 16; D gene: NA; CDR3 DNA: TGTGCCAGCAGCTTACGGACAGAAGGTCCCAATGAAAAACTGTTTTTT; CDR3 protein: CASSLRTEGPNEKLFF